These T cell receptor beta chains were read from a single sample in a study of cytomegalovirus exposure and HLA in healthy donors. Generated by immunoSEQ multiplex PCR, the TCRdb table keeps only in-frame clones and is missing some. The sample lists 180,000 or so clones; approximately 84% were seen once. Sequenced material: PBMCs. These receptors all stem from a woman aged 50 to 60 in good health and CMV-seropositive. CDR3s include the opening cysteine and the closing phenylalanine or tryptophan. Each record gives: V gene, clone size, J gene, D gene, CDR3 protein, CDR3 DNA. D genes are given only for firm matches. Size is stated for part of the rows, as once, few or many counts, or as a class when the clone is expanded.

V: TRBV4-3
size: NA
J: TRBJ1-3
D: TRBD1
CDR3: CASSQDPPGTGGGNTIYF
DNA: TGCGCCAGCAGCCAAGATCCACCGGGGACAGGCGGTGGAAACACCATATATTTT

V: TRBV18
size: NA
J: TRBJ2-7
D: TRBD1
CDR3: CASSPLGQFAYEQYF
DNA: TGTGCCAGCTCACCATTGGGACAGTTTGCCTACGAGCAGTACTTC

V: TRBV2
size: NA
J: TRBJ2-7
D: NA
CDR3: CASRKQGYTYEQYF
DNA: TGTGCCAGCAGGAAACAGGGCTATACCTACGAGCAGTACTTC

V: TRBV2
size: NA
J: TRBJ2-7
D: TRBD2
CDR3: CASRGGLAGGYEQYF
DNA: TGTGCCAGCAGGGGGGGACTAGCGGGAGGGTACGAGCAGTACTTC

V: TRBV7-2
size: once
J: TRBJ2-3
D: TRBD2
CDR3: CASSLSPAGGNVNTQYF
DNA: TGTGCCAGCAGCTTAAGCCCAGCGGGGGGAAATGTAAATACGCAGTATTTT

V: TRBV7-9
size: NA
J: TRBJ2-2
D: NA
CDR3: CASSSGPAGTAHTGELFF
DNA: TGTGCCAGCAGCTCTGGTCCCGCGGGGACAGCACACACCGGGGAGCTGTTTTTT

V: TRBV7-8
size: once
J: TRBJ1-2
D: NA
CDR3: CASSQHRDYGYTF
DNA: TGTGCCAGCTCTCAACACAGGGACTATGGCTACACCTTC

V: TRBV19
size: NA
J: TRBJ1-2
D: TRBD1
CDR3: CASSKGQGHYGYTF
DNA: TGTGCCAGTAGTAAAGGACAGGGACACTATGGCTACACCTTC

V: TRBV6-6
size: NA
J: TRBJ2-7
D: NA
CDR3: CASSHRAFDEQYF
DNA: TGTGCCAGCAGCCACAGGGCCTTCGACGAGCAGTACTTC

V: TRBV5-4
size: NA
J: TRBJ2-1
D: TRBD2
CDR3: CASSLAGGPLRPFF
DNA: TGTGCCAGCAGTCTGGCGGGAGGGCCCCTCCGTCCGTTCTTC

V: TRBV28
size: NA
J: TRBJ1-2
D: NA
CDR3: CASSLGGRGDGYTF
DNA: TGTGCCAGCAGTTTGGGGGGGAGGGGTGATGGCTACACCTTC